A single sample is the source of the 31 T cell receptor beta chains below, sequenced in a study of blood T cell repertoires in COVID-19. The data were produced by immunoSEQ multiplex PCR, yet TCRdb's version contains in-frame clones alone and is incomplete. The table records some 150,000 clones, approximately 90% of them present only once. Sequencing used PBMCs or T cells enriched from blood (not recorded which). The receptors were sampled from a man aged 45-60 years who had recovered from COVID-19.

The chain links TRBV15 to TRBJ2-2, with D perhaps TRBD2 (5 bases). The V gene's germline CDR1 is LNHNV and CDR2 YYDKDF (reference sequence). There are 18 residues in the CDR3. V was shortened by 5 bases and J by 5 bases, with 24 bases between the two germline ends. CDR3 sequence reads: CATSGPLAPPLGTGELFF. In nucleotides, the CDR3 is TGTGCCACCAGCGGTCCTCTAGCCCCTCCTCTTGGGACCGGGGAGCTGTTTTTT.

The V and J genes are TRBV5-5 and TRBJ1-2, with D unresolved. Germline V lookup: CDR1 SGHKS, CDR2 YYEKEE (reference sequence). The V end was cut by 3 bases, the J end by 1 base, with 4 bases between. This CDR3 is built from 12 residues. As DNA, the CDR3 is TGTGCCAGCAGCTCCAATAACTATGGCTACACCTTC. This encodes CASSSNNYGYTF.

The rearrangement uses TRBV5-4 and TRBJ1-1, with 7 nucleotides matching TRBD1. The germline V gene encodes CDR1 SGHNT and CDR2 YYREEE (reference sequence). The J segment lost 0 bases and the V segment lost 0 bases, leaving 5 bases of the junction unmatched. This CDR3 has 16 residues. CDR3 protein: CASSLGDRLMNTEAFF. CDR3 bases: TGTGCCAGCAGCTTGGGGGACAGATTAATGAACACTGAAGCTTTCTTT.

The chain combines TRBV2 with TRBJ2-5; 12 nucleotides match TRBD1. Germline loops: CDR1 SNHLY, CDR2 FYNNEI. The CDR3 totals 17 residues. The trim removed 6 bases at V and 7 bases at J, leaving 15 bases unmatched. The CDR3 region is CASSASTGTGGYGTQYF. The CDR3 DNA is TGTGCCAGCAGCGCCTCTACCGGGACAGGGGGCTATGGGACCCAGTACTTC.

The CDR3 is CASSFPGNSPLHF. Here the CDR3 DNA reads TGTGCCAGCAGCTTTCCAGGGAATTCACCCCTCCACTTT. V and J are TRBV5-4 and TRBJ1-6; the D gene is possibly TRBD1 (5 bases). V dropped 2 bases and J dropped 7 bases, with 7 bases sitting between them. CDR3 size: 13 residues. Germline CDR1 reads SGHNT; CDR2 reads YYREEE (reference sequence).

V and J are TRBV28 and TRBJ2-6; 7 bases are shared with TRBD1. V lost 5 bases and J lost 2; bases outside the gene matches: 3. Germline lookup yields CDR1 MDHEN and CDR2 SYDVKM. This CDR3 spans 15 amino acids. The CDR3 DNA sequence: TGTGCCAGCAGTCGCAGGGGGACTGGGGCCAACGTCCTGACTTTC. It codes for CASSRRGTGANVLTF.

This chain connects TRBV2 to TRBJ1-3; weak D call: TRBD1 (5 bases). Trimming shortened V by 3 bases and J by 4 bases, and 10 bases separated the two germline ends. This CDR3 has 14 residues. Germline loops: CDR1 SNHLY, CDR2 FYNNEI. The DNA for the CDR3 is TGTGCCAGCAGTGAGGCAGGGTGGGGAAACACCATATATTTT. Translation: CASSEAGWGNTIYF.

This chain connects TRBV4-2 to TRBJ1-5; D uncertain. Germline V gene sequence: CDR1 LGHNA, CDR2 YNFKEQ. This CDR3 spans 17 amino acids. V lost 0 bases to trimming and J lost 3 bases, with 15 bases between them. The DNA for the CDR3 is TGTGCCAGCAGCCAAGATAAGAGGGTTAGGTACAATCAGCCCCAGCATTTT. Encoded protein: CASSQDKRVRYNQPQHF.

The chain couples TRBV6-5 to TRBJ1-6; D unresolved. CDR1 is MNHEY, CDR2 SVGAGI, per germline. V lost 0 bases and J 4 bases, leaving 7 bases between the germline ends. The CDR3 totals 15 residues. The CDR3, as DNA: TGTGCCAGCAGTTACTCTCTACAGTATAATTCACCCCTCCACTTT. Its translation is CASSYSLQYNSPLHF.

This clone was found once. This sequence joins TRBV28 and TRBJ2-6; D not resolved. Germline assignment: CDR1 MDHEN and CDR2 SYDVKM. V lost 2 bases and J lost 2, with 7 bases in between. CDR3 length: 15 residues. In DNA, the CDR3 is TGTGCCAGCAGTTTACGTGGAGCTGGGGCCAACGTCCTGACTTTC. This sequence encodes CASSLRGAGANVLTF. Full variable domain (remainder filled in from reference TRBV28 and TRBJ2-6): DVKVTQSSRYLVKRTGEKVFLECVQDMDHENMFWYRQDPGLGLRLIYFSYDVKMKEKGDIPEGYSVSREKKERFSLILESASTNQTSMYLCASSLRGAGANVLTFGAGSRLTVL.

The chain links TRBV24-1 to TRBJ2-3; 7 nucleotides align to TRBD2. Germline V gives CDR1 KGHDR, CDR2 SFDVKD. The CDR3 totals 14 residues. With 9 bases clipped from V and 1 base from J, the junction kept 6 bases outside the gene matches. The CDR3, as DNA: TGTGCCACCCAGAGGACTAGGGGCACAGATACGCAGTATTTT. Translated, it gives CATQRTRGTDTQYF.

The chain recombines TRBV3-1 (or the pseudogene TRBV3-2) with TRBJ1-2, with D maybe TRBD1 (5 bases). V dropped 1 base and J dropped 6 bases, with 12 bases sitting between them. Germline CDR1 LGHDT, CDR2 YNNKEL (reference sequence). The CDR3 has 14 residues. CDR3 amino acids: CASSQGDSNNGYTF. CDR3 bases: TGTGCCAGCAGCCAAGGGGACTCAAATAATGGCTACACCTTC.

CDR3 bases: TGCGCCAGCAGCATCGGGACAGGGGACTTCCAAGAGACCCAGTACTTC. Its protein product is CASSIGTGDFQETQYF. This rearrangement joins TRBV5-1 to TRBJ2-5, with 10 bases that match TRBD1. The CDR3 covers 16 residues. In germline, CDR1 is SGHRS, CDR2 YFSETQ. Trimming at V came to 4 bases and at J to 1 base, leaving 7 bases not matched to a gene. Drawing the rest from reference TRBV5-1 and TRBJ2-5, the complete variable domain is KAGVTQTPRYLIKTRGQQVTLSCSPISGHRSVSWYQQTPGQGLQFLFEYFSETQRNKGNFPGRFSGRQFSNSRSEMNVSTLELGDSALYLCASSIGTGDFQETQYFGPGTRLLVL.

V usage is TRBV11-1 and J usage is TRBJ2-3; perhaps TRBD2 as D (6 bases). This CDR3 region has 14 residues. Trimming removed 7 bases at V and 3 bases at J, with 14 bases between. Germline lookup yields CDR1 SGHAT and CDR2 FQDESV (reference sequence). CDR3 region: CASNWDSGTDTQYF. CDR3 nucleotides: TGTGCCAGCAACTGGGACTCCGGGACAGATACGCAGTATTTT.

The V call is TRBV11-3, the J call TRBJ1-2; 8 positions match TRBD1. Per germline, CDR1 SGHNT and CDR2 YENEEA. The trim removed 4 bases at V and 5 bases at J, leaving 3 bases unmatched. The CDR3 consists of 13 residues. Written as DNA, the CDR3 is TGTGCCAGCAGCTCCGGACAGGGTTATGGCTACACCTTC. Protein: CASSSGQGYGYTF.

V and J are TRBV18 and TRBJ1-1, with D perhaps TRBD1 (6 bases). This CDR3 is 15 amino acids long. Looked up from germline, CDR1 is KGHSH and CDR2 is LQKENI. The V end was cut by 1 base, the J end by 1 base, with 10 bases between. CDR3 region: CASSPQQGPNTEAFF. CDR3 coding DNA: TGTGCCAGCTCACCACAACAGGGACCGAACACTGAAGCTTTCTTT.

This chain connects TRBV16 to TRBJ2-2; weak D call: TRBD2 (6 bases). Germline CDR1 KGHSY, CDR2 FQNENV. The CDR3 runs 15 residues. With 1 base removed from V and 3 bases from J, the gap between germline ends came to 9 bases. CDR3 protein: CASSQWRGDTGELFF. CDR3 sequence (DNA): TGTGCCAGCAGCCAATGGCGGGGCGACACCGGGGAGCTGTTTTTT.

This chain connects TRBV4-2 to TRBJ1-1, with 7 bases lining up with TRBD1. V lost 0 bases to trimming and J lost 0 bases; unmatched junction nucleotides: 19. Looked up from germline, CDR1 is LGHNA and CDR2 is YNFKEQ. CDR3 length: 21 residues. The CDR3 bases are TGTGCCAGCAGCCAAGATCTTGCCCGCTCGACAGGGCAGAAAATGAACACTGAAGCTTTCTTT. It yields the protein CASSQDLARSTGQKMNTEAFF.

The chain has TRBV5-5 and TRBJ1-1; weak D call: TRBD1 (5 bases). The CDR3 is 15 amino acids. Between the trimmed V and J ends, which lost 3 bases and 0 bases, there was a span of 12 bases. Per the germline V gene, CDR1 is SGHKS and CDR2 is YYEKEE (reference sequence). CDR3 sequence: CASSYWGELNTEAFF. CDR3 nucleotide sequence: TGTGCCAGCAGCTACTGGGGGGAACTGAACACTGAAGCTTTCTTT.

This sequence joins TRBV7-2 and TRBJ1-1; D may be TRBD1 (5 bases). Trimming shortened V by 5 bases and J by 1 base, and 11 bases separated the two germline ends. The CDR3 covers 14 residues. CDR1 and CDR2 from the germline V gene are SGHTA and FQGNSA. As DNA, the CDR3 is TGTGCCAGCAGCCCAGGGTTAAGGAACACTGAAGCTTTCTTT. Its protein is CASSPGLRNTEAFF.

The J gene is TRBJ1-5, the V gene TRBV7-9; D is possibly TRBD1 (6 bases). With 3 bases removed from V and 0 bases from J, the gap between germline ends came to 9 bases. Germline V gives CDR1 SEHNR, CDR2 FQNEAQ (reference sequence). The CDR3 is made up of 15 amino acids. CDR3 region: CASSLGHGSNQPQHF. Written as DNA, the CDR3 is TGTGCCAGCAGCTTGGGACATGGTAGCAATCAGCCCCAGCATTTT.

CDR3 residues: CASRDRSTDTQYF. Here the CDR3 DNA reads TGTGCCAGTCGGGACAGGAGCACAGATACGCAGTATTTT. The chain couples TRBV19 to TRBJ2-3; 8 bases align to TRBD1. The CDR3 runs 13 residues. Germline V gives CDR1 LNHDA, CDR2 SQIVND (reference sequence). V trimming: 8 bases; J trimming: 0 bases; junction bases outside the gene matches: 1.

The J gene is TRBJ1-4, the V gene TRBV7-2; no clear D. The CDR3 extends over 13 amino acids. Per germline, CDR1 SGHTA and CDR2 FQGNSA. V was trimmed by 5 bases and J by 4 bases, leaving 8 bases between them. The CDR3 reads CASSRVLNEKLFF. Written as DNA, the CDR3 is TGTGCCAGCAGCCGGGTCCTTAATGAAAAACTGTTTTTT. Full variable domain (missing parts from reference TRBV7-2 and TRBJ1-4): GAGVSQSPSNKVTEKGKDVELRCDPISGHTALYWYRQSLGQGLEFLIYFQGNSAPDKSGLPSDRFSAERTGGSVSTLTIQRTQQEDSAVYLCASSRVLNEKLFFGSGTQLSVL.

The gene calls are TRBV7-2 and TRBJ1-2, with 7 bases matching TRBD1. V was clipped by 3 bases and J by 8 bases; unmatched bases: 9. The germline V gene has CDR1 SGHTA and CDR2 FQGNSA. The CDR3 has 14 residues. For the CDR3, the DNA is TGTGCCAGCAGCTTGGACAGGAGACGGGTAGGCTACACCTTC. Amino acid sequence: CASSLDRRRVGYTF.

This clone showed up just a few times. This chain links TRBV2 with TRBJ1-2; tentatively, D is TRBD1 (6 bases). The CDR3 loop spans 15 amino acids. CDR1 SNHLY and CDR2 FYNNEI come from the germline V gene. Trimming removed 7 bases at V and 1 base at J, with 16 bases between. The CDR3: CASTRTDLFNYGYTF. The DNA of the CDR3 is TGTGCCAGCACCCGGACAGACCTTTTTAACTATGGCTACACCTTC.

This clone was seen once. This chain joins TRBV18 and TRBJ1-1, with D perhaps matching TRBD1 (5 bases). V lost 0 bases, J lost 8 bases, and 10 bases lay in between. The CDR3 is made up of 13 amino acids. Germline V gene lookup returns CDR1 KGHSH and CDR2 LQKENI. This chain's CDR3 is CASSPPGAEEAFF. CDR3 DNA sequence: TGTGCCAGCTCACCACCAGGGGCGGAGGAAGCTTTCTTT.

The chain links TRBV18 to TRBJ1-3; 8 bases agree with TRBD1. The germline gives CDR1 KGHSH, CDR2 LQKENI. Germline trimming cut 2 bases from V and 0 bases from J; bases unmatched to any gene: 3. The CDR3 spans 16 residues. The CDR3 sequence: CASSPLDRDSGNTIYF. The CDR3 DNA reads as TGTGCCAGCTCACCATTGGACAGGGACTCTGGAAACACCATATATTTT.

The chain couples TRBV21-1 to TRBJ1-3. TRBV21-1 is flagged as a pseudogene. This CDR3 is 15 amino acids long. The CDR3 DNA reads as TGTGCCAGCAGCAAATCGGGGGGATCTGGAAACACCATATATTTT. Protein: CASSKSGGSGNTIYF.

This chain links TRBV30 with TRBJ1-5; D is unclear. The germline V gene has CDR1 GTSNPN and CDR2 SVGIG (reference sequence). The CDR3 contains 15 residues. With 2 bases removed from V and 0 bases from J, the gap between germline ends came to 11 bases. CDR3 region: CAWSLGQDSNQPQHF. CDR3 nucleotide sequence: TGTGCCTGGAGTTTAGGCCAGGATAGCAATCAGCCCCAGCATTTT. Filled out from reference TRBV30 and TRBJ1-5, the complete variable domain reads SQTIHQWPATLVQPVGSPLSLECTVEGTSNPNLYWYRQAAGRGLQLLFYSVGIGQISSEVPQNLSASRPQDRQFILSSKKLLLSDSGFYLCAWSLGQDSNQPQHFGDGTRLSIL.

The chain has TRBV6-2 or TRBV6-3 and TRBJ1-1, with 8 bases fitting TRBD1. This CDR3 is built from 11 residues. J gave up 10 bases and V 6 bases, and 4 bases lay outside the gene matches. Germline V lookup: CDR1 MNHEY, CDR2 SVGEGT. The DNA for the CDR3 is TGTGCCAGCAGCTGGACAGGGAGAGCTTTCTTT. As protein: CASSWTGRAFF.

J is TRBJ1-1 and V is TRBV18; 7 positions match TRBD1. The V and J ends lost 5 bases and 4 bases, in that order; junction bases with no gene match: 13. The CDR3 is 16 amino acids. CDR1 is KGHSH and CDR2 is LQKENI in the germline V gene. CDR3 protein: CASSGSDRPFGTEAFF. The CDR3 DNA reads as TGTGCCAGCTCAGGGTCGGACAGGCCATTTGGCACTGAAGCTTTCTTT.